This T cell receptor beta chain is drawn from a study of sequential checkpoint blockade in melanoma. By share of the sample, this clone is medium-sized. Germline V lookup: CDR1 SGHRS, CDR2 YFSETQ. After removal of 4 bases from V and 1 base from J, the junction contained 12 bases not matched to a gene. The CDR3 is made up of 17 amino acids. TCRdb keeps only in-frame clones here, not all; method: immunoSEQ multiplex PCR. The sample has about 6,400 clones, approximately 21% seen once. As to treatment: randomized to nivolumab then ipilimumab (arm A) or the reverse (arm B). The clonotype originates from a human donor with melanoma. The chain links TRBV5-1 to TRBJ1-2; 8 bases agree with TRBD1. Sequencing was performed on tumor tissue (inferred from file names), taken from a patient given nivolumab and ipilimumab in sequence. DNA for the CDR3: TGCGCCAGCAGCCCCACGACAGGGGCCAACTTTAACTATGGCTACACCTTC. Residues: CASSPTTGANFNYGYTF.